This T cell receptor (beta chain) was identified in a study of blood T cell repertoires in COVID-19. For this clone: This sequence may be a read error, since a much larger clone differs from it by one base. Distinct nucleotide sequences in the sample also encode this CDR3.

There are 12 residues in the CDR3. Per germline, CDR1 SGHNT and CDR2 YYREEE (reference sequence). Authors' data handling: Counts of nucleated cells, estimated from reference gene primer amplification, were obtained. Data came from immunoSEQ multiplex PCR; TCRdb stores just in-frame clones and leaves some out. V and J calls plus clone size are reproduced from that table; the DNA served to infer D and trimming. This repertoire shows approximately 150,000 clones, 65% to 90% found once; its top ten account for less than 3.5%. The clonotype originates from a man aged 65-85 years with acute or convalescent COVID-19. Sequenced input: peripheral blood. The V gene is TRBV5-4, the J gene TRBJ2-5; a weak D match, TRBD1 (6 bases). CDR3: CASSDRQETQYF. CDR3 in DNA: TGTGCCAGCAGTGACAGGCAAGAGACTCAGTACTTC. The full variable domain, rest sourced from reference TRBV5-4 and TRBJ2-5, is ETGVTQSPTHLIKTRGQQVTLRCSSQSGHNTVSWYQQALGQGPQFIFQYYREEENGRGNFPPRFSGLQFPNYSSELNVNALELDDSALYLCASSDRQETQYFGPGTRLLVL.